The next 19 T cell receptor beta chains were all read from a single sample in a study of esophageal squamous cell carcinoma tumors listed by TCRdb under 2021. Library preparation was by 5' RACE. The sequencer listed for this sample is Illumina MiSeq. PCR with KAPA HiFi used TCRalpha or TCRbeta constant-region primers plus a P20EA primer, followed by nested second PCR with CA2 or CB2. Amplification of TCR genes was performed by unbiased adaptor ligation RT-PCR, in which reverse transcription was carried out with Superscript III and a polyT18-containing BSL-18E primer. TCRdb applied fastp at Q25 and MiXCR to the public reads, then kept only in-frame beta chains. Every entry covers one CDR3 protein and lists the most common genes and DNA from its rows. The sample records around 5,200 distinct CDR3 sequences, 22% of which are singletons. The ten most abundant clones make up around 30% of the sample. The specimen sequenced was tumor tissue. The source of these receptors is a man aged 45 to 79 with esophageal squamous cell carcinoma.

This clonotype was found a few times. The rearrangement uses TRBV28 and TRBJ2-2, with 7 bases lining up with TRBD1. The CDR3 runs to 14 residues. CDR1 MDHEN and CDR2 SYDVKM come from the germline V gene. V gave up 6 bases and J gave up 4 bases; unmatched junction bases: 5. Here the CDR3 DNA reads TGTGCCAGCAGATGGGGACAGAGCACCGGGGAGCTGTTTTTT. This encodes CASRWGQSTGELFF. Full variable domain (outside the CDR3, taken from reference TRBV28 and TRBJ2-2): DVKVTQSSRYLVKRTGEKVFLECVQDMDHENMFWYRQDPGLGLRLIYFSYDVKMKEKGDIPEGYSVSREKKERFSLILESASTNQTSMYLCASRWGQSTGELFFGEGSRLTVL.

The chain combines TRBV19 with TRBJ1-2; no firm D call. The germline gives CDR1 LNHDA, CDR2 SQIVND (reference sequence). Trimming shortened V by 3 bases and J by 2 bases, and 7 bases separated the two germline ends. The CDR3 sequence is 13 residues long. The DNA for the CDR3 is TGTGCCAGTAGTATGCCGGGGAACTATGGCTACACCTTC. Translation gives CASSMPGNYGYTF. Full variable domain (missing parts from reference TRBV19 and TRBJ1-2): DGGITQSPKYLFRKEGQNVTLSCEQNLNHDAMYWYRQDPGQGLRLIYYSQIVNDFQKGDIAEGYSVSREKKESFPLTVTSAQKNPTAFYLCASSMPGNYGYTFGSGTRLTVV.

This clonotype was detected many times. The rearrangement links TRBV7-2 to TRBJ2-3; a weak D match, TRBD1 (5 bases). Germline V lookup: CDR1 SGHTA, CDR2 FQGNSA. The V end lost 5 bases, the J end lost 3 bases, and 12 bases lay between the germline ends. There are 14 residues in the CDR3. The chain's CDR3 is CASSGQGNTDTQYF. CDR3 nucleotides: TGTGCCAGCAGCGGGCAGGGAAATACAGATACGCAGTATTTT. Full variable domain (rest looked up from reference TRBV7-2 and TRBJ2-3): GAGVSQSPSNKVTEKGKDVELRCDPISGHTALYWYRQSLGQGLEFLIYFQGNSAPDKSGLPSDRFSAERTGGSVSTLTIQRTQQEDSAVYLCASSGQGNTDTQYFGPGTRLTVL.

The chain combines TRBV12-3 or TRBV12-4 with TRBJ1-1; 9 nucleotides line up with TRBD1. The V gene end was trimmed by 5 bases and the J gene end by 8 bases; junction bases not matched to a gene: 9. This CDR3 is 14 amino acids long. CDR3 sequence (DNA): TGTGCCAGCAGTGCCATGTTAGGACAGGGGGAAGCTTTCTTT. As protein: CASSAMLGQGEAFF.

The chain recombines TRBV7-8 with TRBJ1-5; maybe TRBD1 (5 bases). The ends were cut back, 0 bases at V and 7 bases at J, with 10 bases in the middle. The germline gives CDR1 SGHVS, CDR2 FQNEAQ. CDR3 length: 14 amino acids. The CDR3 loop reads CASSLAGANQPQHF. The CDR3 nucleotides are TGTGCCAGCAGCTTAGCAGGGGCGAACCAGCCCCAGCATTTT.

This clonotype has a count of ten or more. The rearrangement uses TRBV25-1 and TRBJ1-6; D is uncertain. V lost 6 bases to trimming and J lost 7 bases, with 13 bases between them. CDR3 length: 14 amino acids. Germline V gene data show CDR1 as MGHDK and CDR2 as SYGVNS. CDR3 residues: CASRWSGTNSPLHF. Written as DNA, the CDR3 is TGTGCCAGCAGGTGGTCAGGCACCAATTCACCCCTCCACTTT. The full variable domain, with the rest looked up from reference TRBV25-1 and TRBJ1-6, is EADIYQTPRYLVIGTGKKITLECSQTMGHDKMYWYQQDPGMELHLIHYSYGVNSTEKGDLSSESTVSRIRTEHFPLTLESARPSHTSQYLCASRWSGTNSPLHFGNGTRLTVT.

This clonotype was seen a handful of times. The gene calls are TRBV18 and TRBJ2-1, with 7 bases fitting TRBD1. Trimming removed 6 bases from V and 6 bases from J; junction bases left unmatched: 8. The CDR3 has 14 amino acids. The germline V gene has CDR1 KGHSH and CDR2 LQKENI. The CDR3 nucleotides read TGTGCCAGCTCTCTCGGGACAGCGTTCAATGAGCAGTTCTTC. Translating it yields CASSLGTAFNEQFF.

In regard to this clonotype: One base away lies a much larger clone, so this may be a sequencing read error. This sequence joins TRBV9 and TRBJ1-6; no clear D gene. This CDR3 spans 14 amino acids. Deletions cut 4 bases from V and 5 bases from J, with 10 bases between. CDR1 SGDLS and CDR2 YYNGEE come from the germline V gene. CDR3 loop: CASSISTDNSPLHF. The CDR3 DNA is TGTGCCAGCAGCATATCAACGGATAATTCACCCCTCCACTTT.

This clonotype is judged medium-sized (0.01 to 0.1%). The rearrangement joins TRBV7-3 to TRBJ2-7; 7 nucleotides align to TRBD1. Trimming took 4 bases from V and 5 from J; bases not matched to a gene: 5. Germline V lookup: CDR1 SGHTA, CDR2 FQGTGA. This CDR3 is built from 13 residues. CDR3 DNA sequence: TGTGCCAGCAGCTCCACAGGGGCGGACGAGCAGTACTTC. Translation: CASSSTGADEQYF.

This clonotype was counted ten times or more. The CDR3 reads CASSRQAIAGGPTDTQYF. The CDR3 DNA follows: TGTGCCAGCAGCCGACAGGCGATAGCGGGAGGGCCGACAGATACGCAGTATTTT. V and J are TRBV7-2 and TRBJ2-3; TRBD2 agrees at 11 bases. The CDR3 runs to 18 residues. Germline CDR1 and CDR2: SGHTA and FQGNSA. V shed 5 bases and J 3 bases; nucleotides not matched to a gene: 13. The full variable domain, its missing parts supplied by reference TRBV7-2 and TRBJ2-3, is GAGVSQSPSNKVTEKGKDVELRCDPISGHTALYWYRQSLGQGLEFLIYFQGNSAPDKSGLPSDRFSAERTGGSVSTLTIQRTQQEDSAVYLCASSRQAIAGGPTDTQYFGPGTRLTVL.

The CDR3 spells CAISEREADEQFF. The CDR3 region has the DNA TGTGCCATCAGTGAGCGGGAAGCCGATGAGCAGTTCTTC. The chain recombines TRBV10-3 with TRBJ2-1; maybe TRBD2 (5 bases). V gave up 2 bases and J gave up 8 bases, with 10 bases separating them. This CDR3 spans 13 amino acids. Germline V gene sequence: CDR1 ENHRY, CDR2 SYGVKD.

This clonotype has only a few counts. The chain couples TRBV28 to TRBJ2-1, with 10 positions matching TRBD1. This CDR3 spans 15 amino acids. The trim removed 1 base at V and 7 bases at J, leaving 4 bases unmatched. CDR1 MDHEN and CDR2 SYDVKM come from the germline V gene. CDR3 region: CASSLSPDRGNEQFF. As DNA, the CDR3 is TGTGCCAGCAGTTTATCCCCGGACAGGGGGAATGAGCAGTTCTTC.

By share, this clonotype counts as medium-sized. CDR3 protein: CASSDWKEGSLGQFF. The CDR3 nucleotides read TGCGCCAGCAGTGATTGGAAAGAAGGGTCACTCGGGCAGTTCTTC. V and J are TRBV10-1 and TRBJ2-1; no firm D call. The CDR3 contains 15 residues. Trimming cost V 3 bases and J 12 bases, with 21 bases left between them. Germline CDR1 reads WNHNN; CDR2 reads SYGVQD (reference sequence).

In the case of this clonotype: With a much larger clone just one base away, this may be a read error. The J gene is TRBJ2-7, the V gene TRBV18, with unresolved D. The CDR3 spans 12 residues. Germline V gives CDR1 KGHSH, CDR2 LQKENI. V was trimmed by 1 base and J by 5 bases, leaving 6 bases between them. In DNA, the CDR3 is TGTGCCAGCTCACCACGGCCCCACGAGCAGTACTTC. This translates into CASSPRPHEQYF.

The chain recombines TRBV10-2 with TRBJ2-1, with 7 bases that match TRBD2. The CDR3 has 15 residues. Germline loops: CDR1 WSHSY, CDR2 SAAADI. Trimming cost V 10 bases and J 1 base; bases outside gene matches: 10. CDR3 nucleotides: TGCGCCACCCGCCGGGGGGAAATGTCCTACAATGAGCAGTTCTTC. As protein: CATRRGEMSYNEQFF.

In its sample, this clonotype was seen a few times. The rearrangement uses TRBV19 and TRBJ2-1; 10 bases map to TRBD2. V lost 5 bases and J lost 8; bases outside the gene matches: 18. Germline CDR1 is LNHDA and CDR2 is SQIVND (reference sequence). CDR3 size: 18 residues. As DNA, the CDR3 is TGTGCCAGTAGTTCAAAGCTACTCACTAGCGGGAACTTCTATGAGCAGTTCTTC. It encodes CASSSKLLTSGNFYEQFF.

This clonotype was counted many times. The chain couples TRBV7-8 to TRBJ2-7; unclear D gene. Per the germline V gene, CDR1 is SGHVS and CDR2 is FQNEAQ. The CDR3 sequence is 15 residues long. Trimming removed 5 bases from V and 2 bases from J, with 16 bases in between. CDR3 DNA sequence: TGTGCCAGCAGCAACCACGCTAGTAATCCCTACGAGCAGTACTTC. This encodes CASSNHASNPYEQYF.

The V gene is TRBV7-9, the J gene TRBJ2-7; D is unclear. Trimming took off 1 base at V and 6 bases at J, with 4 bases between the two ends. CDR1 SEHNR and CDR2 FQNEAQ come from the germline V gene (reference sequence). This CDR3 contains 11 residues. The CDR3 reads CASSLETEQYF. The DNA of the CDR3 is TGTGCCAGCAGCTTAGAGACCGAGCAGTACTTC. The variable domain in full, completed from reference TRBV7-9 and TRBJ2-7, reads DTGVSQNPRHKITKRGQNVTFRCDPISEHNRLYWYRQTLGQGPEFLTYFQNEAQLEKSRLLSDRFSAERPKGSFSTLEIQRTEQGDSAMYLCASSLETEQYFGPGTRLTVT.

CDR3 in DNA: TGTGCCAGCAGCCTCTGGGGGTTACCTAGCTCCTACAATGAGCAGTTCTTC. Encoded protein: CASSLWGLPSSYNEQFF. This rearrangement joins TRBV7-9 to TRBJ2-1, with D tentatively TRBD1 or TRBD2 (5 bases each). The ends were cut back, 5 bases at V and 0 bases at J, with 17 bases in the middle. CDR1 SEHNR and CDR2 FQNEAQ come from the germline V gene (reference sequence). The CDR3 contains 17 residues.